These 17 T cell receptor beta chains were sequenced from one sample in a study of molecular identifiers for immune sequencing clone quantification. TCRdb re-derived calls from the PCR reads in MiXCR, one entry per CDR3 protein. The data show around 20,000 distinct CDR3 sequences, roughly 18% seen once. Sequencing was carried out using naive CD8+ T cells from blood, with Jurkat cell RNA spiked in. Sample subset: FACS-sorted CD8+CD4-CCR7+CD45RA+ naive T cells. These receptors came from a human donor in good health. Some libraries in this study had Jurkat cell RNA spiked in.

Comment on this clonotype: A much larger clone differs by one base, so this may be a read error. This rearrangement joins TRBV15 to TRBJ2-7, with TRBD2 as a possible D gene (5 bases). Per the germline V gene, CDR1 is LNHNV and CDR2 is YYDKDF (reference sequence). This CDR3 spans 13 amino acids. Trimming pared 3 bases from V and 3 bases from J, leaving 9 bases between. The CDR3 DNA reads as TGTGCCACCAGCAGTGACGGGGACTACGAGCAGTACTTC. Translation gives CATSSDGDYEQYF. Using reference TRBV15 and TRBJ2-7 for the parts outside the CDR3, the full variable domain is DAMVIQNPRYQVTQFGKPVTLSCSQTLNHNVMYWYQQKSSQAPKLLFHYYDKDFNNEADTPDNFQSRRPNTSFCFLDIRSPGLGDTAMYLCATSSDGDYEQYFGPGTRLTVT.

This clonotype was found many times. The chain uses TRBV20-1 and TRBJ2-3; 9 nucleotides match TRBD2. This CDR3 comprises 15 residues. The V and J ends lost 0 bases and 6 bases, in that order; junction bases with no gene match: 7. The germline CDR1 and CDR2 sequences are DFQATT and SNEGSKA (reference sequence). Written as DNA, the CDR3 is TGCAGTGCTAGAGAAATAGCGGGGGACACGGATACGCAGTATTTT. Residues: CSAREIAGDTDTQYF.

This clonotype came up many times. The rearrangement uses TRBV6-5 and TRBJ2-3; 7 nucleotides line up with TRBD1. The CDR3 has 15 amino acids. Germline V gene lookup returns CDR1 MNHEY and CDR2 SVGAGI. V lost 2 bases to trimming and J lost 1 base; unmatched junction nucleotides: 3. The CDR3 nucleotides read TGTGCCAGCAGTTACGGTGACAGGGGCACAGATACGCAGTATTTT. It codes for CASSYGDRGTDTQYF.

This clonotype showed up many times. The V and J genes are TRBV4-3 and TRBJ1-1; a weak D match, TRBD1 (6 bases). The germline V gene has CDR1 LGHNA and CDR2 YSLEER. The V end was cut by 4 bases, the J end by 3 bases, with 12 bases between. This CDR3 comprises 14 residues. In DNA, the CDR3 is TGCGCCAGCAGCCTAGAGACAGGATACACTGAAGCTTTCTTT. Encoded protein: CASSLETGYTEAFF.

This clonotype has a count of ten or more. This rearrangement joins TRBV28 to TRBJ2-2; D call uncertain. The CDR3 covers 14 residues. Trimming removed 1 base from V and 2 bases from J, with 5 bases in between. Germline V gene lookup returns CDR1 MDHEN and CDR2 SYDVKM. This CDR3 reads CASSLLANTGELFF. The DNA for the CDR3 is TGTGCCAGCAGTTTATTAGCCAACACCGGGGAGCTGTTTTTT.

This clonotype appeared many times. V usage is TRBV5-6 and J usage is TRBJ2-7; D may be TRBD1 (5 bases). Germline V lookup: CDR1 SGHDT, CDR2 YYEEEE. V was cut by 2 bases and J by 2 bases, with 11 bases left in between. The CDR3 is made up of 14 amino acids. The CDR3 nucleotides read TGTGCCAGCAGCTTCAAACAGGTCCCCTACGAGCAGTACTTC. It specifies CASSFKQVPYEQYF.

Comments on this clonotype: A read error may be the cause here, since a much bigger clone is one base away. The V and J genes are TRBV20-1 and TRBJ2-5; perhaps D is TRBD1 or TRBD2 (5 bases each). The CDR3 length is 14 residues. CDR1 and CDR2 from the germline V gene are DFQATT and SNEGSKA (reference sequence). In DNA form, the CDR3 reads TGCAGTGCTAGAGATCTTGGGGGTTGGGAGACCCAGCACTTC. Translated: CSARDLGGWETQHF.

This clonotype was observed at least ten times. The chain combines TRBV19 with TRBJ2-1; D is possibly TRBD1 (5 bases). Trimming pared 5 bases from V and 2 bases from J, leaving 16 bases between. The CDR3 spans 16 residues. From germline, CDR1 is LNHDA and CDR2 SQIVND (reference sequence). CDR3 coding DNA: TGTGCCAGTAGTCCCTCAGACAGCAGGGCCTACAATGAGCAGTTCTTC. Translated: CASSPSDSRAYNEQFF.

This clonotype was recorded at least ten times. The V call is TRBV20-1, the J call TRBJ2-4, with TRBD2 matching over 15 bases. Germline V gives CDR1 DFQATT, CDR2 SNEGSKA (reference sequence). The trim removed 4 bases at V and 0 bases at J, leaving 7 bases unmatched. This CDR3 is built from 18 residues. CDR3 residues: CSAMGLAGGPIAKNIQYF. DNA of the CDR3: TGCAGTGCTATGGGACTAGCGGGGGGCCCGATAGCCAAAAACATTCAGTACTTC.

This clonotype was counted ten times or more. The rearrangement joins TRBV12-3 or TRBV12-4 to TRBJ1-2; D is ambiguous. Trimming pared 5 bases from V and 3 bases from J, leaving 10 bases between. The CDR3 runs to 13 residues. CDR3 nucleotide sequence: TGTGCCAGCAGTGGCCCCCAGTACTATGGCTACACCTTC. It is translated as CASSGPQYYGYTF.

This clonotype was detected many times. The chain has TRBV29-1 and TRBJ2-2; no clear D. With 0 bases removed from V and 4 bases from J, the gap between germline ends came to 6 bases. Germline CDR1 and CDR2: SQVTM and ANQGSEA. The CDR3 contains 13 residues. The CDR3 loop is CSVEDPFTGELFF. As DNA, the CDR3 is TGCAGCGTTGAAGATCCTTTCACCGGGGAGCTGTTTTTT.

This clonotype has a count of ten or more. The rearrangement joins TRBV6-2 or TRBV6-3 to TRBJ2-3; a weak D match, TRBD2 (5 bases). Per germline, CDR1 MNHEY and CDR2 SVGEGT. Trimming removed 5 bases from V and 3 bases from J, with 12 bases in between. The CDR3 is 14 residues long. In DNA, the CDR3 is TGTGCCAGCAGTGAGGGCCCGGCGACAGATACGCAGTATTTT. It translates to CASSEGPATDTQYF.

The sample holds a few counts of this clonotype. A much larger clone lies a single base off, so this may be a read error. The chain couples TRBV27 to TRBJ2-6; the D gene is possibly TRBD1 (5 bases). Germline V CDR1 and CDR2: MNHEY, SMNVEV (reference sequence). V shed 4 bases and J shed 4 bases, with 20 bases lying between them. The length of the CDR3 is 18 residues. In DNA, the CDR3 is TGTGCCAGCAGTTCAACACGACAGTTGGCGGACGGGGCCAACGTCCTGACTTTC. This sequence encodes CASSSTRQLADGANVLTF.

As regards this clonotype: This may arise from a read error, as a much more abundant clone is one base away. The chain combines TRBV14 with TRBJ2-1, with TRBD2 identical over 8 bases. The CDR3 has 18 residues. The germline V gene has CDR1 SGHDN and CDR2 FVKESK. CDR3 protein: CASGQDHPGGPEDNEQFF. The CDR3 DNA reads TGTGCCAGCGGCCAAGATCATCCGGGAGGGCCGGAGGACAATGAGCAGTTCTTC.

This clonotype was observed at least ten times. J is TRBJ1-4 and V is TRBV5-5; D is unclear. Germline V gene data show CDR1 as SGHKS and CDR2 as YYEKEE (reference sequence). V was cut by 0 bases and J by 8 bases, with 5 bases left in between. The CDR3 totals 12 residues. This CDR3 is CASSLDTEKLFF. Here the CDR3 DNA reads TGTGCCAGCAGCTTGGATACCGAAAAACTGTTTTTT.

This clonotype was recorded at least ten times. V usage is TRBV29-1 and J usage is TRBJ2-3, with 9 nucleotides matching TRBD2. This CDR3 is 13 amino acids long. V lost 6 bases to trimming and J lost 6 bases; unmatched junction nucleotides: 7. Germline CDR1 and CDR2: SQVTM and ANQGSEA. The CDR3, as DNA: TGCAGCGTCGACGGCGGGAGGGTTGATACGCAGTATTTT. Protein sequence: CSVDGGRVDTQYF.

This clonotype was seen only a few times. A much larger clone sits a single nucleotide away, making a read error possible. The rearrangement links TRBV6-2 or TRBV6-3 to TRBJ2-3; D perhaps matches TRBD2 (5 bases). Trimming stripped 5 bases from V and 2 bases from J, with 8 bases between. The germline CDR1 and CDR2 sequences are MNHEY and SVGEGT. The CDR3 totals 13 residues. CDR3 sequence reads: CASSKRDTDTQYF. CDR3 DNA: TGTGCCAGCAGTAAACGGGACACAGATACGCAGTATTTT.